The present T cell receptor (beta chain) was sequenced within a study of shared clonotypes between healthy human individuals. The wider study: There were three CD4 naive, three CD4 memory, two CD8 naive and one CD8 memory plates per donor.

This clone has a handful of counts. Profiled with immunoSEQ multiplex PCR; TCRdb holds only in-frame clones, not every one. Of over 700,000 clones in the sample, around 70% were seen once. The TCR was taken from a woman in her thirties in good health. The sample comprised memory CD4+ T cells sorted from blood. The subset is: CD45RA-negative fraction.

The CDR3 loop reads CASSQGWGVGEKLFF. DNA for the CDR3: TGTGCCAGCAGCCAAGGTTGGGGGGTCGGTGAAAAACTGTTTTTT. The chain carries TRBV14 and TRBJ1-4; a possible D gene is TRBD1 (5 bases). Germline-derived CDR1 and CDR2 are SGHDN and FVKESK. The CDR3 has 15 residues. V shed 1 base and J shed 7 bases, with 13 bases lying between them. Based on the CDR3 plus reference TRBV14 and TRBJ1-4, the full variable domain is EAGVTQFPSHSVIEKGQTVTLRCDPISGHDNLYWYRRVMGKEIKFLLHFVKESKQDESGMPNNRFLAERTGGTYSTLKVQPAELEDSGVYFCASSQGWGVGEKLFFGSGTQLSVL.